The 20 T cell receptor beta chains reported below all come from one sample, sequenced in a study of human T cells and chemical hapten exposure. Documented time point: patch test 1, 2 weeks after DPC sensitization. Specified treatment: therapeutic diphenylcyclopropenone sensitization with weekly scalp DPC. In TCRdb, the RACE reads were re-called with MiXCR into one record per CDR3 protein. The data show tens of thousands of distinct CDR3 sequences, about 10% seen once. This material consisted of whole blood, taken in connection with sensitization to the hapten diphenylcyclopropenone (DPC). Receptors were obtained from a woman aged 50 to 65 with alopecia areata. Some clones in this sample may be carry-over from other donors' samples.

This clonotype was recorded a few times. The V and J genes are TRBV7-9 and TRBJ2-1; 11 positions match TRBD2. CDR1 is SEHNR, CDR2 FQNEAQ, per germline (reference sequence). The junction had 11 bases not matched to a gene; V was cut back by 4 bases and J by 6 bases. This CDR3 spans 17 amino acids. CDR3 amino acids: CASSSTKTSGSPNEQFF. The CDR3 DNA follows: TGTGCCAGCAGCTCGACGAAAACTAGCGGGAGTCCCAATGAGCAGTTCTTC.

This clonotype has only a few counts. This chain links TRBV18 with TRBJ1-2; TRBD1 matches at 8 bases. The germline V gene encodes CDR1 KGHSH and CDR2 LQKENI. Trimming at V came to 1 base and at J to 4 bases, leaving 5 bases not matched to a gene. The length of the CDR3 is 15 residues. CDR3 region: CASSPQTTGGYGYTF. The CDR3 nucleotides read TGTGCCAGCTCACCACAGACCACAGGGGGCTATGGCTACACCTTC.

This clonotype was seen many times. The rearrangement joins TRBV5-1 to TRBJ1-1; D gene unclear. V was pared by 4 bases and J by 1 base, with 11 bases between. This CDR3 has 14 residues. The germline V gene has CDR1 SGHRS and CDR2 YFSETQ. The CDR3 sequence is CASSPYGQNTEAFF. CDR3 DNA: TGCGCCAGCAGCCCCTATGGGCAGAACACTGAAGCTTTCTTT.

This clonotype was picked up a small number of times. The rearrangement links TRBV18 to TRBJ2-7; TRBD1 aligns across 10 bases. The CDR3 spans 15 residues. Germline V CDR1 and CDR2: KGHSH, LQKENI. V gave up 0 bases and J gave up 4 bases; unmatched junction bases: 3. This CDR3 is CASSPPLGQGYEQYF. The CDR3 nucleotides read TGTGCCAGCTCACCACCGCTGGGACAGGGGTACGAGCAGTACTTC. Complete variable domain (other parts from reference TRBV18 and TRBJ2-7): NAGVMQNPRHLVRRRGQEARLRCSPMKGHSHVYWYRQLPEEGLKFMVYLQKENIIDESGMPKERFSAEFPKEGPSILRIQQVVRGDSAAYFCASSPPLGQGYEQYFGPGTRLTVT.

This clonotype was seen at least ten times. This chain connects TRBV28 to TRBJ2-7; no definite D call. The germline CDR1 and CDR2 sequences are MDHEN and SYDVKM. The CDR3 totals 14 residues. V was trimmed by 7 bases and J by 3 bases, leaving 16 bases between them. In DNA form, the CDR3 reads TGTGCCAGCACCGAAAACACTAACAACTACGAGCAGTACTTC. This translates into CASTENTNNYEQYF. Looking up the rest from reference TRBV28 and TRBJ2-7 gives the full variable domain: DVKVTQSSRYLVKRTGEKVFLECVQDMDHENMFWYRQDPGLGLRLIYFSYDVKMKEKGDIPEGYSVSREKKERFSLILESASTNQTSMYLCASTENTNNYEQYFGPGTRLTVT.

This clonotype was observed many times. The V and J genes are TRBV7-9 and TRBJ1-1; unclear D gene. Germline loops: CDR1 SEHNR, CDR2 FQNEAQ (reference sequence). Deletions cut 5 bases from V and 4 bases from J, with 11 bases between. The CDR3 covers 13 residues. In nucleotides, the CDR3 is TGTGCCAGCAGCCTGGTAGAGATCACTGAAGCTTTCTTT. Its translation is CASSLVEITEAFF.

V is TRBV28 and J is TRBJ2-7, with D perhaps assigned TRBD1 or TRBD2 (5 bases each). The germline gives CDR1 MDHEN, CDR2 SYDVKM. The CDR3 has 16 amino acids. Trimming cost V 5 bases and J 0 bases, with 17 bases left between them. CDR3: CASSPTWGFNSYEQYF. The CDR3 DNA is TGTGCCAGCAGTCCCACGTGGGGGTTCAACTCCTACGAGCAGTACTTC.

The table lists this clonotype with many counts. The genes are TRBV7-3 and TRBJ2-3, with 13 bases aligning to TRBD2. The V gene end was trimmed by 5 bases and the J gene end by 0 bases; junction bases not matched to a gene: 8. This CDR3 has 18 residues. The germline gives CDR1 SGHTA, CDR2 FQGTGA. CDR3 residues: CASSQTSGGSSSTDTQYF. The CDR3 DNA sequence: TGTGCCAGCAGCCAGACTAGCGGGGGGTCGTCTAGCACAGATACGCAGTATTTT.

This clonotype has just a few counts. The chain combines TRBV28 with TRBJ2-7; D gene ambiguous. Trimming removed 6 bases from V and 7 bases from J, with 10 bases in between. Germline lookup yields CDR1 MDHEN and CDR2 SYDVKM. There are 11 residues in the CDR3. The CDR3 protein is CASRVLGEQYF. The CDR3 DNA is TGTGCCAGCAGAGTACTGGGGGAGCAGTACTTC.

The gene calls are TRBV3-1 and TRBJ2-6; D unclear. CDR1 and CDR2 from the germline V gene are LGHDT and YNNKEL (reference sequence). Trimming shortened V by 1 base and J by 0 bases, and 7 bases separated the two germline ends. The CDR3 covers 16 residues. CDR3 coding DNA: TGTGCCAGCAGCCAAGGGGGAACCTCTGGGGCCAACGTCCTGACTTTC. Translated: CASSQGGTSGANVLTF. The full variable domain, completed using reference TRBV3-1 and TRBJ2-6, is DTAVSQTPKYLVTQMGNDKSIKCEQNLGHDTMYWYKQDSKKFLKIMFSYNNKELIINETVPNRFSPKSPDKAHLNLHINSLELGDSAVYFCASSQGGTSGANVLTFGAGSRLTVL.

The gene calls are TRBV4-2 and TRBJ1-5; D not resolved. Per germline, CDR1 LGHNA and CDR2 YNFKEQ. The CDR3 extends over 12 amino acids. The V and J ends lost 4 bases and 7 bases respectively, with 8 bases between them. This CDR3 reads CASSPTGQPQHF. The CDR3 bases are TGTGCCAGCAGCCCAACTGGCCAGCCCCAGCATTTT.

This clonotype showed up many times. The rearrangement links TRBV6-5 to TRBJ1-1; D gene unclear. Trimming took off 2 bases at V and 0 bases at J, with 7 bases between the two ends. The length of the CDR3 is 14 residues. The V gene's germline CDR1 is MNHEY and CDR2 SVGAGI. This CDR3 reads CASSYRRMNTEAFF. CDR3 coding DNA: TGTGCCAGCAGTTACAGGAGGATGAACACTGAAGCTTTCTTT.

The chain couples TRBV14 to TRBJ1-4, with D uncertain. The germline V and J ends were trimmed by 2 bases and 6 bases, with 7 bases remaining between them. Germline-derived CDR1 and CDR2 are SGHDN and FVKESK. This CDR3 is 13 amino acids long. This CDR3 reads CASSQPNHEKLFF. In DNA form, the CDR3 reads TGTGCCAGCAGCCAACCGAACCATGAAAAACTGTTTTTT. Supplemented by reference TRBV14 and TRBJ1-4, the full variable domain reads EAGVTQFPSHSVIEKGQTVTLRCDPISGHDNLYWYRRVMGKEIKFLLHFVKESKQDESGMPNNRFLAERTGGTYSTLKVQPAELEDSGVYFCASSQPNHEKLFFGSGTQLSVL.

The genes are TRBV3-2 and TRBJ2-3; the table's D call, TRBD1, was not checked against the DNA. TRBV3-2 is reported as a pseudogene. The CDR3 consists of 18 residues. CDR3 region: CASSHYRASGGSTDTQYF. Here the CDR3 DNA reads TGTGCCAGCAGCCATTACAGGGCCTCGGGGGGAAGCACAGATACGCAGTATTTT.

This clonotype appeared a few times. The chain uses TRBV5-4 and TRBJ2-3; 11 bases are shared with TRBD2. The V gene's germline CDR1 is SGHNT and CDR2 YYREEE (reference sequence). V lost 4 bases and J lost 5; bases outside the gene matches: 6. CDR3 length: 15 residues. In DNA form, the CDR3 reads TGTGCCAGCAGCCCCGGCCTAGCGGGAGGAGATACGCAGTATTTT. It encodes CASSPGLAGGDTQYF. The whole variable domain, filled in from reference TRBV5-4 and TRBJ2-3, reads ETGVTQSPTHLIKTRGQQVTLRCSSQSGHNTVSWYQQALGQGPQFIFQYYREEENGRGNFPPRFSGLQFPNYSSELNVNALELDDSALYLCASSPGLAGGDTQYFGPGTRLTVL.

The rearrangement links TRBV4-1 to TRBJ2-7; maybe TRBD2 (5 bases). There are 15 residues in the CDR3. Trimming pared 6 bases from V and 0 bases from J, leaving 15 bases between. The germline V gene encodes CDR1 MGHRA and CDR2 YSYEKL. The CDR3 DNA is TGCGCCAGCAGTCTCAAGACGGGAAGCTCCTACGAGCAGTACTTC. Its protein product is CASSLKTGSSYEQYF.

The chain uses TRBV2 and TRBJ2-3; no clear D. V lost 4 bases and J 2 bases, leaving 7 bases between the germline ends. Germline V gene lookup returns CDR1 SNHLY and CDR2 FYNNEI. The CDR3 totals 13 residues. CDR3 DNA: TGTGCCAGCAGTGCAGACTTCACAGATACGCAGTATTTT. It is translated as CASSADFTDTQYF.

A few counts support this clonotype. The chain carries TRBV14 and TRBJ1-2; D gene uncertain. The CDR3 length is 13 residues. Trimming cost V 5 bases and J 4 bases, with 11 bases left between them. Looked up from germline, CDR1 is SGHDN and CDR2 is FVKESK. Here the CDR3 reads CASSSRLLYGYTF. CDR3 DNA: TGTGCCAGCAGCAGTCGACTACTCTATGGCTACACCTTC.

This clonotype was counted only a few times. J is TRBJ2-2 and V is TRBV18, with D unclear. The CDR3 runs to 16 residues. Trimming took 1 base from V and 0 from J, leaving 9 bases between them. The germline CDR1 and CDR2 sequences are KGHSH and LQKENI. The CDR3 here is CASSPRGAANTGELFF. The CDR3, as DNA: TGTGCCAGCTCACCACGAGGAGCTGCGAACACCGGGGAGCTGTTTTTT.

The sample holds many counts of this clonotype. The chain recombines TRBV29-1 with TRBJ2-1, with D perhaps matching TRBD2 (6 bases). The CDR3 extends over 11 amino acids. Trimming took off 5 bases at V and 8 bases at J, with 10 bases between the two ends. Germline V gene lookup returns CDR1 SQVTM and CDR2 ANQGSEA. In nucleotides, the CDR3 is TGCAGCGTTCGCGGGAATTATGAGCAGTTCTTC. Translated: CSVRGNYEQFF.